This section outlines one T cell receptor (beta chain) sequence together with its context. In the original workflow: Nucleated cell counts were estimated from reference gene primer amplification. Measured with immunoSEQ multiplex PCR; TCRdb has only the in-frame clones, and not every one. V and J calls and clone size are as listed in that table; D and trimming were resolved from the DNA. The repertoire consists of under 400,000 clones, with 85% to 90% occurring once and the leading ten covering 2.5% to 3.5%. These data are taken from a study of blood T cell repertoires in COVID-19. As for the study in general: COVID-19 samples collected from the United States, Italy and Spain covered acute and convalescent phases. The cDNA or gDNA used as material had been derived from T cells, B-cell-depleted T cells, or PBMCs.

V was pared by 6 bases and J by 7 bases, with 3 bases of the junction left unmatched. The CDR3 has 12 residues. Seattle enrolled patients during active infection and tracked them longitudinally. This clonotype was sampled from a woman in her thirties with COVID-19, enrolled during active disease. The chain has TRBV12-3 or TRBV12-4 and TRBJ2-4; 7 bases fit TRBD2. Sequencing input: peripheral blood. CDR3 sequence: CASSPRGNIQYF. The CDR3 nucleotides read TGTGCCAGCAGCCCGCGGGGGAACATTCAGTACTTC.